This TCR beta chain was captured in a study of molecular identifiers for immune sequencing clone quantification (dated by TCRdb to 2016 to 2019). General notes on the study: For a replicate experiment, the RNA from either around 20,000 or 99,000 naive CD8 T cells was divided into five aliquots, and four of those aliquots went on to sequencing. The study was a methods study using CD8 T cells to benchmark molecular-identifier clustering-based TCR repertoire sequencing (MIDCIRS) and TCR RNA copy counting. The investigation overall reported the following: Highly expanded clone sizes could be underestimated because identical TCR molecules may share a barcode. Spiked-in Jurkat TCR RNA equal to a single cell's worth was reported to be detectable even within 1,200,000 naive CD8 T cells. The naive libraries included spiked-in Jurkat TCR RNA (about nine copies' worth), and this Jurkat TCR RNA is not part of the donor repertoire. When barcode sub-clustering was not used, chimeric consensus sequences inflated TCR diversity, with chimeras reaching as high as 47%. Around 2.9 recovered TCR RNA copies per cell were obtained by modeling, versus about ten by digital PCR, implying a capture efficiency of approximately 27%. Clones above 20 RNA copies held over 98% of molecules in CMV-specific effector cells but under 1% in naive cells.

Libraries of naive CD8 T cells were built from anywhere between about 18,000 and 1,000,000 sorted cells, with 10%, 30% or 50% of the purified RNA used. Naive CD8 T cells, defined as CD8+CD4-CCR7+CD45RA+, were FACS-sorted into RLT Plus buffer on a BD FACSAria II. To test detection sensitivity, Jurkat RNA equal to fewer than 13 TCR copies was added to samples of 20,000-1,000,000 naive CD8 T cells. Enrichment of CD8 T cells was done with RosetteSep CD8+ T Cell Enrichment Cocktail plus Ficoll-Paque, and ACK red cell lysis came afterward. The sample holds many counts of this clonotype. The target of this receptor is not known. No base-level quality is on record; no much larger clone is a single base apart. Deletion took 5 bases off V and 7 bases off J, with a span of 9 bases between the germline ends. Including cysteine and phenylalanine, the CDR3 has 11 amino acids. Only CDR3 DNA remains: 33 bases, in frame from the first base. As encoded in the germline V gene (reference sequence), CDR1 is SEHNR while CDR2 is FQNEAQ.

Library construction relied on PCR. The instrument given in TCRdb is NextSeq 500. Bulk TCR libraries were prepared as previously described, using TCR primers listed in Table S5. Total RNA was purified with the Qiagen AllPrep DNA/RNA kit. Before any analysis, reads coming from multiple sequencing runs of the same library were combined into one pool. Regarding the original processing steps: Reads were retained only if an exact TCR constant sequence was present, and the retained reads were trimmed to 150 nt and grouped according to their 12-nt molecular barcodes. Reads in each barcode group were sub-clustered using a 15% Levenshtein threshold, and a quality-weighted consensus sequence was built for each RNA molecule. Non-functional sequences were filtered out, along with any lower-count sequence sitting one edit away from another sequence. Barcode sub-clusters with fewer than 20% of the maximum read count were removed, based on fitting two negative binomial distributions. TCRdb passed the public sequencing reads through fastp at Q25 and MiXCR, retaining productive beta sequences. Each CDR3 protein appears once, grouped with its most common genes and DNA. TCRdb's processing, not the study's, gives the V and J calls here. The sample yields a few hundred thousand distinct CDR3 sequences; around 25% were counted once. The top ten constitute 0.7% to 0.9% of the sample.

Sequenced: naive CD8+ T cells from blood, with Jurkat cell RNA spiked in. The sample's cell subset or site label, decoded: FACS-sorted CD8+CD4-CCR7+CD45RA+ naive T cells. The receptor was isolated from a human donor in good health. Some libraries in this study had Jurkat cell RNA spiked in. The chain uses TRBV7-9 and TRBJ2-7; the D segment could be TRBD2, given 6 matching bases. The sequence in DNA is TGTGCCAGCAGCCGAGGGACTGAGCAGTACTTC. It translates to CASSRGTEQYF.